Below, 17 T cell receptor beta chains from the same sample are listed, as sequenced in a study of cytomegalovirus exposure and HLA in healthy donors. PCR involved 60 Vbeta and 13 Jbeta primers. Sequencing was performed with immunoSEQ multiplex PCR; in TCRdb, only in-frame clones are kept and a portion is missing. The repertoire holds about 150,000 clones, around 68% seen once, with more than 9% in the top ten. Material: PBMCs. Receptors originate from a man aged 30 to 39 in good health and CMV-seropositive.

This chain uses TRBV5-1 with TRBJ2-3, with 9 bases lining up with TRBD1. The CDR3 loop spans 16 amino acids. The V gene end was trimmed by 3 bases and the J gene end by 4 bases; junction bases not matched to a gene: 9. The germline V gene has CDR1 SGHRS and CDR2 YFSETQ. The CDR3 here is CASSYPGTGIPDTQYF. The CDR3 bases are TGCGCCAGCAGCTACCCCGGGACAGGGATCCCAGATACGCAGTATTTT.

The gene calls are TRBV7-9 and TRBJ2-7; the match to TRBD1 covers 9 bases. Germline V gene sequence: CDR1 SEHNR, CDR2 FQNEAQ (reference sequence). The CDR3 extends over 14 amino acids. With V trimmed by 0 bases and J by 7 bases, 4 bases remained unmatched. The CDR3 region is CASSLAQGAGEQYF. CDR3 DNA sequence: TGTGCCAGCAGCTTAGCACAGGGGGCAGGAGAGCAGTACTTC.

This rearrangement joins TRBV5-6 to TRBJ2-5; tentative D call: TRBD2 (7 bases). There are 15 residues in the CDR3. Trimming removed 2 bases from V and 4 bases from J, with 15 bases in between. Germline values: CDR1 SGHDT, CDR2 YYEEEE. This CDR3 is CASSFPSGTPETQYF. The CDR3 bases are TGTGCCAGCAGCTTCCCCAGCGGGACACCAGAGACCCAGTACTTC.

In its sample, this clone was seen once. The chain recombines TRBV7-9 with TRBJ2-3; tentatively, D is TRBD2 (6 bases). The CDR3 consists of 17 residues. Trimming left V 7 bases short and J 0 bases short, with 20 bases between. Germline CDR1 is SEHNR and CDR2 is FQNEAQ (reference sequence). The CDR3 DNA sequence: TGTGCCAGCATCAGCCCAATAGCGGCAGCTAGCACAGATACGCAGTATTTT. This sequence encodes CASISPIAAASTDTQYF.

The V and J genes are TRBV5-1 and TRBJ1-6; TRBD1 matches at 9 bases. V lost 4 bases and J lost 10; bases outside the gene matches: 6. This CDR3 is built from 14 residues. Germline-derived CDR1 and CDR2 are SGHRS and YFSETQ. For the CDR3, the DNA is TGCGCCAGCAGCCCCACAGGGGGCTGGTCACCCCTCCACTTT. This translates into CASSPTGGWSPLHF.

V and J are TRBV9 and TRBJ2-7; TRBD2 matches at 8 bases. Trimming removed 3 bases from V and 1 base from J; junction bases left unmatched: 9. The CDR3 consists of 16 residues. The germline CDR1 and CDR2 sequences are SGDLS and YYNGEE. The DNA of the CDR3 is TGTGCCAGCAGCGGTCAGACTAGCGTACCATCCTACGAGCAGTACTTC. The encoded protein is CASSGQTSVPSYEQYF.

This sequence joins TRBV4-1 and TRBJ2-1; 9 bases are a match to TRBD2. This CDR3 is built from 19 residues. V lost 1 base, J lost 5 bases, and 15 bases stayed unmatched. Germline V lookup: CDR1 MGHRA, CDR2 YSYEKL. The CDR3 region is CASSQAGLALNNPHNEQFF. The CDR3 nucleotides are TGCGCCAGCAGCCAAGCGGGACTAGCTCTAAACAACCCACACAATGAGCAGTTCTTC.

This clone was seen once. The V and J genes are TRBV14 and TRBJ2-7; D is unresolved. Per the germline V gene, CDR1 is SGHDN and CDR2 is FVKESK. Between the trimmed V and J ends, which lost 8 bases and 2 bases, there was a span of 13 bases. The CDR3 covers 13 residues. The CDR3 DNA reads TGTGCCAGCGCTTCGAACGTAGCCTACGAGCAGTACTTC. This encodes CASASNVAYEQYF.

The chain joins TRBV5-1 to TRBJ2-1, with a tentative D call TRBD1 (6 bases). The CDR3 has 12 amino acids. The V gene lost 0 bases and the J gene lost 9 bases, with 7 bases spanning the gap. Germline V gives CDR1 SGHRS, CDR2 YFSETQ. The chain's CDR3 is CASSLVGGEQFF. The CDR3 DNA reads as TGCGCCAGCAGCTTGGTAGGGGGTGAGCAGTTCTTC. Full variable domain (missing parts from reference TRBV5-1 and TRBJ2-1): KAGVTQTPRYLIKTRGQQVTLSCSPISGHRSVSWYQQTPGQGLQFLFEYFSETQRNKGNFPGRFSGRQFSNSRSEMNVSTLELGDSALYLCASSLVGGEQFFGPGTRLTVL.

In this sample, this clone turned up many times. This rearrangement joins TRBV2 to TRBJ1-1, with 7 bases fitting TRBD1. The junction had 7 bases not matched to a gene; V was cut back by 6 bases and J by 3 bases. CDR1 and CDR2 (germline): SNHLY, FYNNEI. The CDR3 spans 14 residues. This CDR3 reads CASRLQGLYTEAFF. The CDR3 region has the DNA TGTGCCAGCAGGCTACAGGGGTTGTACACTGAAGCTTTCTTT.

The chain is built from TRBV5-1 and TRBJ2-5; TRBD1 agrees at 9 bases. The CDR3 sequence is 15 residues long. V lost 5 bases and J lost 5; bases outside the gene matches: 10. From germline, CDR1 is SGHRS and CDR2 YFSETQ. The DNA of the CDR3 is TGCGCCAGCAGAAGCGGACAGGGGATGAGGGAGACCCAGTACTTC. This codes for CASRSGQGMRETQYF.

The chain uses TRBV9 and TRBJ2-1; D gene uncertain. CDR3 length: 13 residues. Germline values: CDR1 SGDLS, CDR2 YYNGEE. V lost 3 bases and J lost 8, with 12 bases in between. The CDR3, as DNA: TGTGCCAGCAGCGAGAATCCCGAGGATGAGCAGTTCTTC. It codes for CASSENPEDEQFF.

The chain employs TRBV28 and TRBJ1-5, with TRBD1 matching over 12 bases. This CDR3 comprises 18 residues. The germline V gene encodes CDR1 MDHEN and CDR2 SYDVKM. The J segment lost 7 bases and the V segment lost 6 bases, leaving 16 bases of the junction unmatched. For the CDR3, the DNA is TGTGCCAGCAGCCCTCCACCCGGGACAGGGGGCGCAGGGCAGCCCCAGCATTTT. It encodes CASSPPPGTGGAGQPQHF.

V and J are TRBV7-8 and TRBJ2-2; 7 bases map to TRBD2. Trimming cost V 5 bases and J 5 bases; bases outside gene matches: 8. The CDR3 is made up of 15 amino acids. From germline, CDR1 is SGHVS and CDR2 FQNEAQ. CDR3 DNA sequence: TGTGCCAGCAGCCCAAGACTAGCAGAAACCGGGGAGCTGTTTTTT. Its protein product is CASSPRLAETGELFF. The variable domain in full, with the rest retrieved from reference TRBV7-8 and TRBJ2-2, is GAGVSQSPRYKVAKRGQDVALRCDPISGHVSLFWYQQALGQGPEFLTYFQNEAQLDKSGLPSDRFFAERPEGSVSTLKIQRTQQEDSAVYLCASSPRLAETGELFFGEGSRLTVL.

This clone was detected only once. The junction departs from germline at one end; a sequencing error may be responsible. The CDR3 sequence is CSSSSLPGQGLNTEAFF. CDR3 nucleotides: TGTTCCAGCAGCTCCCTACCGGGACAGGGATTGAACACTGAAGCTTTCTTT. The chain uses TRBV7-9 and TRBJ1-1; 9 bases are a match to TRBD1. The germline CDR1 and CDR2 sequences are SEHNR and FQNEAQ (reference sequence). CDR3 length equals 17 residues.

The J gene is TRBJ2-1, the V gene TRBV4-1, with TRBD1 as a possible D gene (8 bases). Germline V gene lookup returns CDR1 MGHRA and CDR2 YSYEKL. The V end lost 2 bases, the J end lost 4 bases, and 15 bases lay between the germline ends. CDR3 length: 16 amino acids. The CDR3 spells CASSQPDRGGYNEQFF. CDR3 in DNA: TGCGCCAGCAGCCAACCCGACAGGGGAGGGTACAATGAGCAGTTCTTC.

This CDR3 reads CASSFAANYEQYF. In DNA form, the CDR3 reads TGTGCCAGCAGTTTTGCGGCCAACTACGAGCAGTACTTC. The V gene is TRBV6-5, the J gene TRBJ2-7; D not certain. Trimming took off 4 bases at V and 3 bases at J, with 10 bases between the two ends. There are 13 residues in the CDR3. Germline CDR1 and CDR2: MNHEY and SVGAGI.